This T cell receptor (beta chain) was identified in a study of technical replicates of blood from several donors. This clone was observed once. The CDR3 runs 13 residues. Trimming removed 4 bases from V and 5 bases from J, with 9 bases in between. Germline V lookup: CDR1 LNHDA, CDR2 SQIVND (reference sequence). Clones were read by immunoSEQ multiplex PCR, and TCRdb kept only the in-frame ones, dropping some. The table has 55,000 to 75,000 clones, 90% to 95% seen once. The V gene is TRBV19, the J gene TRBJ1-5, with D tentatively TRBD1 (5 bases). This TCR derives from a human donor in good health. Sequencing was carried out using T cells isolated from PBMCs. This CDR3 reads CASSKGTDQPQHF. CDR3 nucleotides: TGTGCCAGTAGTAAGGGGACTGATCAGCCCCAGCATTTT.